These 10 T cell receptor beta chains were all obtained from the same sample, sequenced in a study of blood T cell repertoires in COVID-19. Libraries were prepared by immunoSEQ multiplex PCR; TCRdb keeps only in-frame clonotypes and omits some of them. The profile covers under 450,000 clones, with about 91% appearing a single time and approximately 12% taken by the ten largest. Material: peripheral blood. The receptor set was obtained from a woman aged 45-59 years with COVID-19, enrolled during active disease.

The chain combines TRBV5-4 with TRBJ2-2; D is unclear. V lost 0 bases and J lost 6, with 9 bases in between. Germline V lookup: CDR1 SGHNT, CDR2 YYREEE (reference sequence). The CDR3 is 14 residues long. As DNA, the CDR3 is TGTGCCAGCAGCTTGGAGGCAGGCGCCGGGGAGCTGTTTTTT. It yields the protein CASSLEAGAGELFF. The full variable domain, in which reference TRBV5-4 and TRBJ2-2 provide the parts outside the CDR3, is ETGVTQSPTHLIKTRGQQVTLRCSSQSGHNTVSWYQQALGQGPQFIFQYYREEENGRGNFPPRFSGLQFPNYSSELNVNALELDDSALYLCASSLEAGAGELFFGEGSRLTVL.

The V call is TRBV2, the J call TRBJ2-3, with a tentative D call TRBD2 (5 bases). The germline V gene has CDR1 SNHLY and CDR2 FYNNEI. Trimming removed 4 bases at V and 3 bases at J, with 14 bases between. There are 15 residues in the CDR3. DNA for the CDR3: TGTGCCAGCAGTGTCTCCCGGCTAGCAACAGATACGCAGTATTTT. Its translation: CASSVSRLATDTQYF.

This chain uses TRBV6-5 with TRBJ2-7, with 8 positions matching TRBD1. The trim removed 4 bases at V and 6 bases at J, leaving 11 bases unmatched. Germline-derived CDR1 and CDR2 are MNHEY and SVGAGI. The CDR3 is made up of 15 amino acids. CDR3 region: CASSSLQGVLSEQYF. The CDR3 DNA is TGTGCCAGCAGTTCACTACAGGGGGTTCTGAGCGAGCAGTACTTC.

Only a few counts were recorded for this clone. The V and J genes are TRBV29-1 and TRBJ1-1; D unresolved. Germline V gene data show CDR1 as SQVTM and CDR2 as ANQGSEA. This CDR3 is 13 amino acids long. The V and J ends lost 6 bases and 1 base respectively, with 12 bases between them. The CDR3, as DNA: TGCAGCGTGGGCGAGGGAGGGAACACTGAAGCTTTCTTT. Amino acid sequence: CSVGEGGNTEAFF.

The V gene is TRBV5-6, the J gene TRBJ1-2, with 8 bases lining up with TRBD1. This CDR3 is 12 amino acids long. V gave up 4 bases and J gave up 11 bases; unmatched junction bases: 7. Germline V gene lookup returns CDR1 SGHDT and CDR2 YYEEEE. CDR3 amino acids: CASSLRTGRYTF. CDR3 bases: TGTGCCAGCAGCCTACGGACAGGGAGGTACACCTTC.

The rearrangement links TRBV18 to TRBJ1-1, with 9 bases identical to TRBD1. The V gene's germline CDR1 is KGHSH and CDR2 LQKENI. V dropped 0 bases and J dropped 0; count of bases not matched to a gene: 11. This CDR3 contains 19 residues. The CDR3 sequence is CASSPPKRNRGPMNTEAFF. The DNA for the CDR3 is TGTGCCAGCTCACCACCGAAGCGGAACAGGGGGCCGATGAACACTGAAGCTTTCTTT.

The chain joins TRBV19 to TRBJ1-2; D unresolved. The CDR3 runs 11 residues. Germline CDR1 reads LNHDA; CDR2 reads SQIVND (reference sequence). With 7 bases removed from V and 8 bases from J, the gap between germline ends came to 11 bases. The CDR3 DNA reads as TGTGCCAGTACCCCGGGAGAGGGCTACACCTTC. This translates into CASTPGEGYTF.

This sequence joins TRBV5-1 and TRBJ2-3, with TRBD2 matching over 9 bases. J gave up 3 bases and V 7 bases, and 15 bases lay outside the gene matches. From germline, CDR1 is SGHRS and CDR2 YFSETQ. This CDR3 is built from 17 residues. The CDR3 DNA reads TGCGCCAGCTCGCGGGGGGGCCTTCAACCTTCGACAGATACGCAGTATTTT. Protein: CASSRGGLQPSTDTQYF. Looking up the rest from reference TRBV5-1 and TRBJ2-3 gives the full variable domain: KAGVTQTPRYLIKTRGQQVTLSCSPISGHRSVSWYQQTPGQGLQFLFEYFSETQRNKGNFPGRFSGRQFSNSRSEMNVSTLELGDSALYLCASSRGGLQPSTDTQYFGPGTRLTVL.

The chain combines TRBV11-2 with TRBJ2-1; possible D gene TRBD2, 5 bases. Germline-derived CDR1 and CDR2 are SGHAT and FQNNGV. CDR3 size: 12 residues. V was cut by 11 bases and J by 5 bases, with 13 bases left in between. CDR3 sequence (DNA): TGTGCCCCCCGGAGAGGGAACAATGAGCAGTTCTTC. Amino acids: CAPRRGNNEQFF. Based on the CDR3 plus reference TRBV11-2 and TRBJ2-1, the full variable domain is EAGVAQSPRYKIIEKRQSVAFWCNPISGHATLYWYQQILGQGPKLLIQFQNNGVVDDSQLPKDRFSAERLKGVDSTLKIQPAKLEDSAVYLCAPRRGNNEQFFGPGTRLTVL.

This chain uses TRBV5-6 with TRBJ2-7; 10 bases map to TRBD1. CDR1 is SGHDT, CDR2 YYEEEE, per germline. This CDR3 region has 15 residues. Trimming at V came to 5 bases and at J to 2 bases, leaving 7 bases not matched to a gene. The CDR3: CASSLAGQGAYEQYF. CDR3 sequence (DNA): TGTGCCAGCAGTTTAGCCGGACAGGGGGCCTACGAGCAGTACTTC.